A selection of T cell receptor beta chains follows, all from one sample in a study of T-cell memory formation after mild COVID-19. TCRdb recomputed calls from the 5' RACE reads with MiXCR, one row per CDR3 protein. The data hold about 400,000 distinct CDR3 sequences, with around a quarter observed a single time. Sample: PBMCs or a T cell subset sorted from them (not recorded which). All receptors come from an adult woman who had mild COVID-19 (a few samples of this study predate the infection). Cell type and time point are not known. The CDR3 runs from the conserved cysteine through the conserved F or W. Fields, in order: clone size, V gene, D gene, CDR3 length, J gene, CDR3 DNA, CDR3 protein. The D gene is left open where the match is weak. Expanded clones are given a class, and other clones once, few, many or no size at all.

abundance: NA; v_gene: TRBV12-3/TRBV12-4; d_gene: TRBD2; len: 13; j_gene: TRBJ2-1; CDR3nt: TGTGCCAGCAGTTTTCGGGAGGTCGATGAGCAGTTCTTC; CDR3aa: CASSFREVDEQFF
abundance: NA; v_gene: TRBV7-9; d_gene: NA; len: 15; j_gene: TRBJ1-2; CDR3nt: TGTGCCAGCAGCCTCCCCGGTCAGGTTGACTATGGCTACACCTTC; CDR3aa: CASSLPGQVDYGYTF
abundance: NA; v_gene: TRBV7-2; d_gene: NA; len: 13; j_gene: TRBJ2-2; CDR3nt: TGTGCCAGCAGCTCCGAGGTTTTGTGGGAGCTGTTTTTT; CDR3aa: CASSSEVLWELFF
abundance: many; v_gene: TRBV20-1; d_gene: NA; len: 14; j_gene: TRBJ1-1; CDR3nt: TGCAGTGCTAGAGATAGGTTCGGGGCCTTGAGAACTTTCTTT; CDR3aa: CSARDRFGALRTFF
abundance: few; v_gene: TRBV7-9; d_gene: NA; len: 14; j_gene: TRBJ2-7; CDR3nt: TGTGCCAGCAGTCGAACAGGGTCAGGAAACGAGCAGTACTTC; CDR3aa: CASSRTGSGNEQYF
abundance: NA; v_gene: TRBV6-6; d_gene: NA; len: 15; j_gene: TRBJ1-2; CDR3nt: TGTGCCAGCAGTTTGGGAGGGGCCTCTAACTATGGCTACACCTTC; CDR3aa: CASSLGGASNYGYTF
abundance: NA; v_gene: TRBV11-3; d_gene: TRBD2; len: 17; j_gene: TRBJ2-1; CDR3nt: TGTGCCAGCAGCCCTACTTCTAGCGGGAGGGCCTTTGATGAGCAGTTCTTC; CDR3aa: CASSPTSSGRAFDEQFF
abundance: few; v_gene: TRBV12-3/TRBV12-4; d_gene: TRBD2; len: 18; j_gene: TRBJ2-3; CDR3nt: TGTGCCAGCAGCCCCGAACTAGCGGGAGGCGGGGGCACAGATACGCAGTATTTT; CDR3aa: CASSPELAGGGGTDTQYF
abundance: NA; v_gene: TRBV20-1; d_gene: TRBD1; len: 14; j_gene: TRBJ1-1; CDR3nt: TGCAGTGCTAACCCCGGACAGGGGAACGTGGAAGCTTTCTTT; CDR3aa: CSANPGQGNVEAFF
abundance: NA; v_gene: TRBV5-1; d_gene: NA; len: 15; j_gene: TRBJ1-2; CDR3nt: TGCGCCAGCAGCTTCTCAGGACAAGCTAACTATGGCTACACCTTC; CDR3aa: CASSFSGQANYGYTF